This T cell receptor beta chain stems from a study of beta chain features in type 1 diabetes. With V trimmed by 8 bases and J by 4 bases, 4 bases remained unmatched. This CDR3 comprises 13 residues. Germline CDR1 SNHLY, CDR2 FYNNEI. Reverse transcription of all isolated RNA meant that expressed TCRB transcripts were sequenced. TCRdb's copy holds only in-frame clones and misses some; the assay was immunoSEQ multiplex PCR. The table lists fewer than 400,000 clones, 7% to 9% of them singletons, with under 0.5% in the top ten. The chain uses TRBV2 and TRBJ2-3; TRBD1 agrees at 9 bases. The sequenced sample consisted of central memory CD4+ T cells from blood. The sequence derives from a woman aged 18 to 35 in good health. CDR3 sequence (DNA): TGTGCCAGCCACAGGGGGCAGGCAGATACGCAGTATTTT. The encoded protein is CASHRGQADTQYF.